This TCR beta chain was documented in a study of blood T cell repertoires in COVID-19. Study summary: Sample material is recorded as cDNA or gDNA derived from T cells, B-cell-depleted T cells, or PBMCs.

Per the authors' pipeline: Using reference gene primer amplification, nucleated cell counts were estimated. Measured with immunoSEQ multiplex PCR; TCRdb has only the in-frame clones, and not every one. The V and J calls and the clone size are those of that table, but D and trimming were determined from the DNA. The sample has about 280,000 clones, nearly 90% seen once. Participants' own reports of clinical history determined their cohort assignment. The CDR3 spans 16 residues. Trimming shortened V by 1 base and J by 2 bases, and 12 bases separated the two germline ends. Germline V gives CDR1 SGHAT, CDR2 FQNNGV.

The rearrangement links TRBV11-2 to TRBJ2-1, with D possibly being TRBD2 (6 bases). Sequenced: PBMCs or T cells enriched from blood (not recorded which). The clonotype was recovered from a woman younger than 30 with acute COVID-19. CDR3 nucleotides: TGTGCCAGCAGCTTAGGGTGGCGGGATCCCTACAATGAGCAGTTCTTC. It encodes CASSLGWRDPYNEQFF.